The clone carrying this T cell receptor beta chain has just one count. These data are taken from a study of blood T cell repertoires in COVID-19. Study at large: From the United States, Italy and Spain came samples of acute and convalescent COVID-19.

Measured with immunoSEQ multiplex PCR; TCRdb has only the in-frame clones, and not every one. In the table there are some 320,000 clones, 75% to 90% of which are singletons. With 6 bases clipped from V and 7 bases from J, the junction kept 8 bases outside the gene matches. In germline, CDR1 is MDHEN, CDR2 SYDVKM. CDR3 length equals 13 residues. Those enrolled, adults aged roughly 18 to 89 years, came from some 25 US areas. The receptor was isolated from a woman in her twenties or thirties who had been exposed to COVID-19. Sequenced: PBMCs or T cells enriched from blood (not recorded which). The rearrangement links TRBV28 to TRBJ1-2; 7 nucleotides line up with TRBD1. For the CDR3, the DNA is TGTGCCAGCAGCGAAACAGGGGTCTTTGGCTACACCTTC. Residues: CASSETGVFGYTF.